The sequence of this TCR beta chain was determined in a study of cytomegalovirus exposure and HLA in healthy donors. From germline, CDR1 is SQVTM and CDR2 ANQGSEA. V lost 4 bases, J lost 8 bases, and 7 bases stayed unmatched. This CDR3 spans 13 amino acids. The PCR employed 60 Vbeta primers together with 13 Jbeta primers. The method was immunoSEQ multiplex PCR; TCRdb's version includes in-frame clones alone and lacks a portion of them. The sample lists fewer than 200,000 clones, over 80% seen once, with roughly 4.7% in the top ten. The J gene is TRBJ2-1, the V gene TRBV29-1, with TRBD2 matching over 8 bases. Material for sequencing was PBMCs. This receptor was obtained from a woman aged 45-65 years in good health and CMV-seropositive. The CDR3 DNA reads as TGCAGCGTTGCCGAGACTAGCGCTCATGAGCAGTTCTTC. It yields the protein CSVAETSAHEQFF.